This T cell receptor (beta chain) was obtained from a study of PD-1 blockade in classical Hodgkin lymphoma (dated by TCRdb to about 2020). General notes on the study: Nivolumab dosing was 3 mg/kg intravenously every 2 weeks, continuing until either disease progression or unacceptable toxicity. The study used CyTOF and TCR beta sequencing to define a peripheral blood immune signature of response to PD-1 blockade in classical Hodgkin lymphoma.

Summary of the overall study and its limitations: Trial patients with a complete response had baseline diversity similar to that of newly diagnosed patients, while partial responders and progressors had significantly lower diversity. CD4+ but not CD8+ TCR diversity rose significantly by C4D1 (p=0.0027 vs p=0.16), most apparent in complete responders (p=0.02). Diversity was lower in patients who began nivolumab less than 1 year after ASCT, so these patients were left out of later analyses to avoid confounding by immune reconstitution. The study was limited to a single clinical trial cohort, and causes of repertoire differences, possibly disease activity or prior therapy, remained undefined. Baseline TCR diversity was reported as lower in newly diagnosed patients than in healthy donors, and lower still in relapsed/refractory patients.

Notes on this clone: No cognate antigen has been identified for it. Base qualities are not at hand, and no much larger clone is one base apart.

The Qiagen DNeasy kit was used to extract genomic DNA from unsorted PBMCs and from the negatively selected CD4+ and CD8+ fractions. TCR beta CDR3 regions were subjected to amplification by immunoSEQ multiplex PCR with primers that anneal to V and J segments. A synthetic immune receptor repertoire was used to minimize amplification bias, and any remaining bias was removed computationally after sequencing. In the paper's pipeline: Repertoire diversity was quantified as the Shannon entropy index using custom Python scripts. Unsorted, CD4+ and CD8+ repertoires were examined separately, except in combined analyses, for which CD4+ and CD8+ sequences were merged in silico. A clone counted as expanded when the clone's frequency after treatment rose at least 2-fold relative to C1D1, and clones undetected at baseline were given a pseudocount of 0.5. Singleton clones were defined as clones with 0 or 1 copy at C1D1, and non-singleton clones were defined as clones with 2 or more copies. Clones expanded in unsorted samples were annotated as CD4+, CD8+ or unknown by matching protein sequences in sorted samples from the same patient. Wilcoxon tests were applied to paired samples to test diversity changes from C1D1 to C4D1. TCRdb re-hosts the immuneACCESS table, in-frame sequences only. Its copies lack some clones; in the studies checked, an unresolved V gene accounts for under half of them, and the cause for the rest is not known. V, J and clone size are taken as reported in that table, and D and trimming were inferred from the DNA itself. The sample table records some 50,000 clones; approximately 73% of these occur just once. The ten biggest clones cover about 11% of the sample.

The time point label here, explained by the study, means: cycle 1 day 1 (C1D1), immediately before nivolumab initiation. Every trial patient had relapsed after autologous stem cell transplantation, and cohorts A, B and C differed in prior brentuximab vedotin exposure. The trial cohort included some 53 patients with relapsed/refractory classical Hodgkin lymphoma, and each patient had a best overall response of complete response, partial response or progressive disease. Trial patients were treated with single-agent nivolumab in the multi-cohort phase II CheckMate 205 trial. An independent review committee assessed best overall response by applying the 2007 International Working Group response criteria. PBMCs from the trial were collected at three points: immediately before nivolumab initiation (C1D1), and during therapy at cycle 2 day 1 and cycle 4 day 1. After peripheral blood was drawn into 8 mL Vacutainer Cell Preparation Tubes, PBMCs were isolated by centrifugation and then cryopreserved.

CDR1 and CDR2 were assigned from the germline V gene (reference sequence) as LNHNV and YYDKDF. V is cut by 4 bases and J by 6 bases, and the space between the germline ends is 12 bases. The CDR3 runs 13 amino acids, cysteine and phenylalanine included. The entry retains the CDR3 DNA only, 39 bases that are in frame from base 1. The sequence was collected from a human donor with classical Hodgkin lymphoma. The sequencing used peripheral blood mononuclear cells (PBMCs), collected at baseline. The rearranged chain carries TRBV15 and TRBJ1-2; the D gene is unclear. Here is the DNA: TGTGCCACCAGCAATTCCAGGACGGATGGCTACACCTTC. It is translated as CATSNSRTDGYTF.